This T cell receptor beta chain comes out of a study of blood T cells in healthy people across ages. Study conclusions and caveats: Because donor CMV status was unknown, expanded clonotype changes were possibly confounded.

This clonotype turned up a few times. Its antigen is still unknown. Primed by a sample-barcoded 5' primer and a J-beta primer mix, a second PCR proceeded for about 7 to 11 cycles. TCRdb itself ran the 5' RACE reads through MiXCR, one entry per CDR3 protein. The top ten hold around a fifth of the sample, which has under 950,000 distinct CDR3 sequences, 20% to 25% seen once. Total RNA, at least 6 micrograms per sample, was extracted from PBMCs. The germline V gene has CDR1 SGHRS and CDR2 YFSETQ. The CDR3 is made up of 16 amino acids. V trimming: 2 bases; J trimming: 0 bases; junction bases outside the gene matches: 6.

Sequencing was done on a sample of blood. The J gene is TRBJ2-3, the V gene TRBV5-1, with 7 bases matching TRBD1. The clonotype originates from a man aged 65 to 79 in good health. The CDR3 here is CASSFSGGTSTDTQYF. In DNA, the CDR3 is TGCGCCAGCAGCTTCTCAGGGGGTACTAGCACAGATACGCAGTATTTT.